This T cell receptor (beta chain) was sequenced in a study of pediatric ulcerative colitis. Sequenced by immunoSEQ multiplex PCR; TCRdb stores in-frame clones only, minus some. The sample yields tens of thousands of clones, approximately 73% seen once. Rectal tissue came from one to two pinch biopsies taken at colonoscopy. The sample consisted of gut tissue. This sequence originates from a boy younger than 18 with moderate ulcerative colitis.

DNA of the CDR3: TGTGCCAGTCAGCAGGGGATGCAGCCCCAGCATTTT. This codes for CASQQGMQPQHF. The chain combines TRBV6-6 with TRBJ1-5; possible D gene TRBD1, 6 bases. V was cut by 9 bases and J by 7 bases, with 13 bases left in between. Germline CDR1 reads MNHNY; CDR2 reads SVGAGI (reference sequence). The CDR3 spans 12 residues.